This T cell receptor (beta chain) was sequenced during a study of CD8 T cells in Susac syndrome. Findings and caveats of the study: It was acknowledged in the study that its TCR sequencing and HLA analysis involved a relatively small number of individuals.

CD8+ and CD4+ blood T cells underwent TCR beta sequencing. Trimming pared 4 bases from V and 7 bases from J, leaving 10 bases between. This CDR3 spans 13 amino acids. CDR1 and CDR2 (germline): SNHLY, FYNNEI. Reverse transcription of 0.5 to 1 ug RNA used random hexamers. In TCRdb, the immunoSEQ multiplex PCR reads were re-called with MiXCR into one record per CDR3 protein. This sample yields 160,000 or so distinct CDR3 sequences, of which about 90% are seen a single time; around 0.08% belongs to the top ten. Details on this clonotype: The antigen is undetermined.

The sample comprised CD4+ T cells from PBMCs. This TCR was recovered from a human donor in good health. The chain links TRBV2 to TRBJ2-2, with D unclear. The DNA of the CDR3 is TGTGCCAGCAGTGGGACCCCGTACGGGGAGCTGTTTTTT. As protein: CASSGTPYGELFF.